The TCR beta chain described here comes from a study of shared clonotypes between healthy human individuals. Overall study results and limits: Clonotypes shared by all four donors outscored non-shared clonotypes in generation probability. Represented diversity (both genetic and exposure-history) was limited by the small number of donors.

The ends were cut back, 7 bases at V and 2 bases at J, with 26 bases in the middle. CDR1 is MNHEY, CDR2 SMNVEV, per germline (reference sequence). CDR3 length equals 18 residues. Assay used: immunoSEQ multiplex PCR; TCRdb lists only in-frame clones, some missing. The sample carries roughly 2.5 million clones, more than 90% recorded once. Note on this clone: The antigen remains undetermined.

The sample was naive CD4+ T cells sorted from blood. The subset denotes: CD45RA+ positively selected. The TCR sequence derives from a man between 18 and 29 years old in good health. The gene calls are TRBV27 and TRBJ1-2, with a tentative D call TRBD1 (6 bases). This CDR3 is CASTNLGAVGSRNYGYTF. For the CDR3, the DNA is TGTGCCAGCACCAACTTGGGGGCTGTCGGCAGCAGAAACTATGGCTACACCTTC.